These 4 T cell receptor beta chains share one sample of origin, sequenced in a study of blood T cell repertoires in COVID-19. Clones were sequenced by immunoSEQ multiplex PCR, and TCRdb holds only the in-frame ones, with some missing. The table shows a few hundred thousand clones, with approximately 91% occurring only once. The sample comprised PBMCs or T cells enriched from blood (not recorded which). The receptors derive from a woman under 40 who had recovered from COVID-19.

The chain recombines TRBV27 with TRBJ1-4; the match to TRBD1 covers 10 bases. The CDR3 contains 14 residues. J gave up 6 bases and V 6 bases, and 4 bases lay outside the gene matches. The V gene's germline CDR1 is MNHEY and CDR2 SMNVEV (reference sequence). CDR3 coding DNA: TGTGCCAGCAGCCTCGGGACAGGGGATGAAAAACTGTTTTTT. Its translation is CASSLGTGDEKLFF.

The chain joins TRBV7-2 to TRBJ1-1, with 10 bases aligning to TRBD1. V dropped 3 bases and J dropped 6; count of bases not matched to a gene: 10. Germline V gene sequence: CDR1 SGHTA, CDR2 FQGNSA. This CDR3 comprises 16 residues. The CDR3 sequence is CASSFGRGDRGSEAFF. Here the CDR3 DNA reads TGTGCCAGCAGCTTCGGTCGAGGGGACAGGGGTTCTGAAGCTTTCTTT.

V usage is TRBV9 and J usage is TRBJ2-3; D call uncertain. Germline V gene lookup returns CDR1 SGDLS and CDR2 YYNGEE. The CDR3 runs to 15 residues. V shed 0 bases and J shed 8 bases, with 16 bases lying between them. This CDR3 reads CASSVEAPPAITQYF. Here the CDR3 DNA reads TGTGCCAGCAGCGTAGAGGCCCCCCCAGCGATTACGCAGTATTTT.

In DNA form, the CDR3 reads TGTGCCAGTAGTGACAGGGGTCGAAATGGCTACACCTTC. As protein: CASSDRGRNGYTF. The V gene is TRBV19, the J gene TRBJ1-2, with 8 nucleotides matching TRBD1. CDR1 and CDR2 from the germline V gene are LNHDA and SQIVND (reference sequence). V lost 5 bases to trimming and J lost 6 bases; unmatched junction nucleotides: 5. The CDR3 consists of 13 residues.